A selection of T cell receptor beta chains follows, all from one sample in a study of OX40 agonist ivuxolimab in advanced cancers. The repertoire was sequenced with immunoSEQ multiplex PCR; TCRdb's copy has only in-frame clones and lacks some. This sample has about 50,000 clones; around 90% occur once, and the top ten carry approximately 2%. This specimen was CD4+ or CD8+ T cells sorted from blood, taken in a trial of the OX40 agonist ivuxolimab. The origin of the receptors is an adult with an advanced solid tumor such as melanoma, head and neck, liver or kidney cancer. The CDR3 runs from the conserved cysteine through the conserved F or W. D genes are given only for firm matches. The size of a clone is reported for some rows only, either as once, few or many, or as a class for expanded clones.

TGTGCCAGCAGCCCCTCTGAGACTAGTTATAAGCAGTTCTTC | CASSPSETSYKQFF | - | TRBJ2-1 | - | TRBV7-9
TGTGCCTGGAGTGTGGGGGGCTCGGGCTACGAGCAGTACTTC | CAWSVGGSGYEQYF | - | TRBJ2-7 | once | TRBV30
TGTGCCAGCAGTTTAACCTCCGGGACAGGGGGCCTCACCTTC | CASSLTSGTGGLTF | TRBD1 | TRBJ1-2 | - | TRBV27
TGTGCCAGCAGCTTAGTTCTAGCGGGAGACGCCAGCACAGATACGCAGTATTTT | CASSLVLAGDASTDTQYF | TRBD2 | TRBJ2-3 | - | TRBV7-3
TGTGCCAGCAGCGCAAGAACCACCGGGGAGCTGTTTTTT | CASSARTTGELFF | - | TRBJ2-2 | few | TRBV9
TGTGCCTGGAGTGTACTGGTAGGGACTAGCTACAATGAGCAGTTCTTC | CAWSVLVGTSYNEQFF | TRBD2 | TRBJ2-1 | - | TRBV30
TGTGCCAGTAGTCCCAGGACTAGCGGGAGGGCCAGTGAGCAGTTCTTC | CASSPRTSGRASEQFF | TRBD2 | TRBJ2-1 | - | TRBV19
TGTGCCAGCAGCTCCTACACAGATACGCAGTATTTT | CASSSYTDTQYF | - | TRBJ2-3 | once | TRBV7-2
TGCGCCAGCAGCCAAGATCGTCCGCAGGGGGCCAAAAACATTCAGTACTTC | CASSQDRPQGAKNIQYF | - | TRBJ2-4 | - | TRBV4-3
TGTGCCAGCAGCCGGGGGGGGCTGGCTAATGAAAAACTGTTTTTT | CASSRGGLANEKLFF | - | TRBJ1-4 | - | TRBV14
TGTGCCAGCATGGAGGTCAGCGTCACAGATACGCAGTATTTT | CASMEVSVTDTQYF | - | TRBJ2-3 | - | TRBV2
TGTGCCAGCAGTTTATACACTAGCGGGGATGGAGATACGCAGTATTTT | CASSLYTSGDGDTQYF | TRBD2 | TRBJ2-3 | - | TRBV27
TGTGCCAGCAGCTCTTTAACAAGCACAGATACGCAGTATTTT | CASSSLTSTDTQYF | - | TRBJ2-3 | - | TRBV7-2
TGTGCCAGCAGCTCAAATAGTGGGGTTCCGCCCCAGCATTTT | CASSSNSGVPPQHF | - | TRBJ1-5 | - | TRBV7-9
TGCAGCGCGGAAGGGGATGGGGCCGGGGAGCTGTTTTTT | CSAEGDGAGELFF | - | TRBJ2-2 | - | TRBV29-1
TGTGCCAGTACTTTCGGGAAAACCGGGGAGCTGTTTTTT | CASTFGKTGELFF | - | TRBJ2-2 | once | TRBV28
TGCAGCGTTGAACAGGGTTCCTACGAGCAGTACTTC | CSVEQGSYEQYF | - | TRBJ2-7 | - | TRBV29-1
TGTGCCAGCAGTGCCGGGACAGGGAGGGACTATGGCTACACCTTC | CASSAGTGRDYGYTF | TRBD1 | TRBJ1-2 | - | TRBV28
TGTGCCAGCAGCCAAGCGTTCGTGGAGGGGTCAGGGGGCCAAGAGACCCAGTACTTC | CASSQAFVEGSGGQETQYF | - | TRBJ2-5 | - | TRBV16
TGCGCCAGCATTGATGGAACGACAAACTCTGGGGCCAACGTCCTGACTTTC | CASIDGTTNSGANVLTF | - | TRBJ2-6 | once | TRBV5-1
TGTGCCAGTAGCCCGGGCCGGAATAATTCACCCCTCCACTTT | CASSPGRNNSPLHF | - | TRBJ1-6 | - | TRBV19
TGTGCCAGCAGCCCCGGGACAGGGGGATCGCTTGGCTACACCTTC | CASSPGTGGSLGYTF | TRBD1 | TRBJ1-2 | - | TRBV9
TGTGCCAGCAGTTACAGGACAGGGAGCTCCTACGAGCAGTACTTC | CASSYRTGSSYEQYF | TRBD1 | TRBJ2-7 | - | TRBV5-4
TGCAGTGCCGCCTACAGCTATGGCTACACCTTC | CSAAYSYGYTF | - | TRBJ1-2 | - | TRBV20-1
TGTGCCAGCAGCGTAGACAGGGGTCGGCATAATTCACCCCTCCACTTT | CASSVDRGRHNSPLHF | TRBD1 | TRBJ1-6 | - | TRBV9
TGTGCCAGCAGCCCTTCTAGCCTATCGGGAGATACGCAGTATTTT | CASSPSSLSGDTQYF | - | TRBJ2-3 | - | TRBV7-2
TGTGCCAGCATATCCCGGGAGAACACTGAAGCTTTCTTT | CASISRENTEAFF | - | TRBJ1-1 | - | TRBV6-4
TGTGCCAGCTCACCGGTCGGGAGGACAGATACGCAGTATTTT | CASSPVGRTDTQYF | TRBD2 | TRBJ2-3 | - | TRBV18
TGTGCCAGTAAGGCGGTCAGCACAGATACGCAGTATTTT | CASKAVSTDTQYF | - | TRBJ2-3 | - | TRBV19
TGTGCCAGCAGCTTGGGGATGGCGACAGCTACACGAAACACTGAAGCTTTCTTT | CASSLGMATATRNTEAFF | - | TRBJ1-1 | - | TRBV7-9
TGCGCCAGCAGCCAAGTGAGGGGGAACACTGAAGCTTTCTTT | CASSQVRGNTEAFF | - | TRBJ1-1 | once | TRBV4-3
TGTGCCAGCAGTTTGAGGACTAGCGGGAGGACCAATGAGCAGTTCTTC | CASSLRTSGRTNEQFF | TRBD2 | TRBJ2-1 | once | TRBV27
TGTGCCAGCAGCTTATTGGCGGGAGAGCTAAGGTACACCTTC | CASSLLAGELRYTF | - | TRBJ1-2 | - | TRBV7-9
TGTGCCAGCTCACCGGATTTGACAGGGGCGGTCGAAGCTTTCTTT | CASSPDLTGAVEAFF | TRBD1 | TRBJ1-1 | - | TRBV18
TGTGCCAGCAGCCTAGGGGGCGATAGCTATGGCTACACCTTC | CASSLGGDSYGYTF | TRBD1 | TRBJ1-2 | - | TRBV7-2
TGTGCCAGCAGTGGGGGGGGCGCCGGCTCTGGAAACACCATATATTTT | CASSGGGAGSGNTIYF | - | TRBJ1-3 | - | TRBV6-1
TGTGCCAGCCAAGGGGCGGGGGCCCTGAACACCGGGGAGCTGTTTTTT | CASQGAGALNTGELFF | - | TRBJ2-2 | - | TRBV7-9
TGTGCCAGCAGCCCTTTTAGCGGGGGGAAGTTCTTC | CASSPFSGGKFF | TRBD2 | TRBJ2-1 | - | TRBV7-2
TGTGCCAGCAGCTCTCGGGACACCCACACTGAAGCTTTCTTT | CASSSRDTHTEAFF | - | TRBJ1-1 | - | TRBV7-8
TGTGCCATCAGTCAGGGGGTACTGTCTAGCTCCTATAATTCACCCCTCCACTTT | CAISQGVLSSSYNSPLHF | TRBD1 | TRBJ1-6 | - | TRBV10-3
TGTGCCAGCAGCCGACAGGTGTTCGGTGAGCAGTTCTTC | CASSRQVFGEQFF | - | TRBJ2-1 | - | TRBV27
TGTGCCAGCAGCCCCAAGGCACAGGGGAAGTTCTTC | CASSPKAQGKFF | TRBD1 | TRBJ2-1 | once | TRBV6-5
TGTGCCAGCAGCTCGAGGGGACGGTCCGGGGAGCTGTTTTTT | CASSSRGRSGELFF | - | TRBJ2-2 | - | TRBV7-9